This T cell receptor (beta chain) was documented in a study of post-analysis software for immune sequencing data. On the study more broadly: Courses of disease covered relapsing-remitting, secondary progressive and progressive-relapsing multiple sclerosis.

The CDR3 is 17 residues long. The ends lost 5 bases at V and 7 bases at J; junction bases unmatched: 17. Each TCR beta cDNA library carried unique molecular identifiers. TCRdb reanalysed the PCR reads using MiXCR and keeps one entry per CDR3 protein. The sample contains approximately 630,000 distinct CDR3 sequences, more than 50% of which appear only once. Overall study findings and caveats: Relative to controls, patients with multiple sclerosis showed significantly lower normalized Chao1 diversity. Patients showed TRBV5-6, TRBV5-1 and TRBV20-1 among five TRBV segments more frequent than in controls.

Worth noting for this clonotype: Its matching antigen is unknown.

V is TRBV12-3 or TRBV12-4 and J is TRBJ2-7; 10 bases fit TRBD2. The receptor's source is a girl under 10 years old with multiple sclerosis. Sequencing input: blood. The CDR3 DNA sequence: TGTGCCAGCAGTCTGCCTCCTGGGCTAGCGGGAGCTGGGGAGCAGTACTTC. As protein: CASSLPPGLAGAGEQYF.